These 18 T cell receptor beta chains were all obtained from the same sample, sequenced in a study of vaccination effects on CD4 cells after COVID-19. No antigen has been identified for these receptors. Repertoires were generated with immunoSEQ multiplex PCR, while TCRdb's copy carries only in-frame clones and drops some. The sample shows tens of thousands of clones, around 67% of them seen only once. In the ViraFEST assay, antigen-specific CD4+ clonotypes were identified by expansion after peptide-pool stimulation. Having been cultured for roughly 11 days, the cells underwent CD4+ T cell isolation. SARS-CoV-2 infected the person between March and December 2020, as confirmed by PCR. The sequencing used CD4+ T cells from PBMCs cultured with a peptide pool, collected before COVID-19 vaccination. The receptors shown here come from a human donor who had a prior SARS-CoV-2 infection.

This chain uses TRBV30 with TRBJ2-1; D unresolved. The CDR3 is 11 residues long. The V end lost 1 base, the J end lost 11 bases, and 9 bases lay between the germline ends. The germline gives CDR1 GTSNPN, CDR2 SVGIG (reference sequence). CDR3 region: CAWSGPLKQFF. CDR3 DNA sequence: TGTGCCTGGAGTGGTCCCCTTAAGCAGTTCTTC.

The rearrangement links TRBV9 to TRBJ2-1; D might be TRBD1 (7 bases). V was clipped by 0 bases and J by 6 bases, with 19 bases between them. Germline CDR1 and CDR2: SGDLS and YYNGEE. The CDR3 extends over 17 amino acids. The CDR3 loop reads CASSVEGWRGQVNEQFF. The DNA for the CDR3 is TGTGCCAGCAGCGTAGAAGGCTGGAGGGGGCAGGTCAATGAGCAGTTCTTC.

The chain combines TRBV5-4 with TRBJ2-7, with 9 bases aligning to TRBD1. The CDR3 covers 15 residues. Trimming cost V 1 base and J 0 bases; bases outside gene matches: 2. CDR1 SGHNT and CDR2 YYREEE come from the germline V gene (reference sequence). The CDR3 is CASSLQGQGSYEQYF. CDR3 DNA: TGTGCCAGCAGCTTGCAGGGACAGGGCTCCTACGAGCAGTACTTC.

The rearrangement links TRBV2 to TRBJ1-2, with TRBD1 matching over 7 bases. CDR3 length equals 12 residues. With V trimmed by 6 bases and J by 7 bases, 5 bases remained unmatched. The germline V gene encodes CDR1 SNHLY and CDR2 FYNNEI. The DNA for the CDR3 is TGTGCCAGCAGGACAGGGATGGGTGGCTACACCTTC. Amino acid sequence: CASRTGMGGYTF.

This chain uses TRBV4-3 with TRBJ1-2; possibly TRBD1 for D (6 bases). There are 13 residues in the CDR3. Germline values: CDR1 LGHNA, CDR2 YSLEER. Trimming shortened V by 0 bases and J by 8 bases, and 10 bases separated the two germline ends. The CDR3 DNA reads TGCGCCAGCAGCCAAGATATGGACAGAGGCTACACCTTC. Encoded protein: CASSQDMDRGYTF.

The gene calls are TRBV1 and TRBJ2-2; the table's D call, TRBD1, was not checked against the DNA. TRBV1 is given as a pseudogene. The CDR3 has 13 residues. The CDR3 is CTSTCANTGELFF. CDR3 in DNA: TGCACCAGCACATGTGCGAACACCGGGGAGCTGTTTTTT.

V gene TRBV7-8 combines with J gene TRBJ2-1; no definite D call. Germline loops: CDR1 SGHVS, CDR2 FQNEAQ. This CDR3 is 14 amino acids long. V was cut by 0 bases and J by 4 bases, with 7 bases left in between. The CDR3 DNA sequence: TGTGCCAGCAGCTTAGCGCGGCTGTACAATGAGCAGTTCTTC. Protein sequence: CASSLARLYNEQFF.

This sequence joins TRBV2 and TRBJ2-4; no clear D. CDR1 is SNHLY and CDR2 is FYNNEI in the germline V gene. This CDR3 comprises 14 residues. V was cut by 0 bases and J by 9 bases, with 12 bases left in between. The CDR3 loop is CASSEARFFRIQYF. The DNA for the CDR3 is TGTGCCAGCAGTGAAGCGCGATTTTTTCGCATTCAGTACTTC.

The chain has TRBV28 and TRBJ2-7; D not certain. The V gene's germline CDR1 is MDHEN and CDR2 SYDVKM. The V end lost 6 bases, the J end lost 6 bases, and 15 bases lay between the germline ends. The CDR3 spans 13 residues. The CDR3 region is CASRFDLGFEQYF. The CDR3 DNA sequence: TGTGCCAGCAGATTTGACCTGGGGTTCGAGCAGTACTTC.

This chain connects TRBV20-1 to TRBJ1-1; TRBD1 agrees at 8 bases. Germline loops: CDR1 DFQATT, CDR2 SNEGSKA (reference sequence). V was pared by 6 bases and J by 4 bases, with 10 bases of the junction left unmatched. The CDR3 consists of 14 residues. CDR3: CSASRVTGGTEAFF. CDR3 in DNA: TGCAGTGCCAGTAGAGTTACAGGGGGCACTGAAGCTTTCTTT.

This chain uses TRBV2 with TRBJ2-3; 10 nucleotides agree with TRBD2. CDR3 size: 14 residues. Looked up from germline, CDR1 is SNHLY and CDR2 is FYNNEI. V was clipped by 8 bases and J by 2 bases; unmatched bases: 4. The CDR3 sequence is CASSGLADTDTQYF. The CDR3 DNA follows: TGTGCCAGCTCTGGACTAGCGGACACAGATACGCAGTATTTT.

V is TRBV18 and J is TRBJ2-2; no reliable D call. Germline values: CDR1 KGHSH, CDR2 LQKENI. The CDR3 runs 16 residues. Trimming pared 3 bases from V and 0 bases from J, leaving 11 bases between. The CDR3, as DNA: TGTGCCAGCTCACCCCAAACTCTGACGAACACCGGGGAGCTGTTTTTT. Protein: CASSPQTLTNTGELFF.

The V call is TRBV25-1, the J call TRBJ2-3, with 11 bases identical to TRBD2. Germline CDR1 is MGHDK and CDR2 is SYGVNS. J lost 3 bases, V lost 2 bases, and 7 bases had no gene match. The CDR3 has 17 residues. In DNA, the CDR3 is TGTGCCAGCAGTGAACTTGTAGCGGGGGGGCGTACAGATACGCAGTATTTT. Protein sequence: CASSELVAGGRTDTQYF.

This rearrangement joins TRBV3-1 (or the pseudogene TRBV3-2) to TRBJ1-1; a possible D gene is TRBD1 (5 bases). This CDR3 contains 13 residues. The germline V gene has CDR1 LGHDT and CDR2 YNNKEL (reference sequence). V shed 4 bases and J shed 1 base, with 7 bases lying between them. This chain's CDR3 is CASSRGTNTEAFF. Here the CDR3 DNA reads TGTGCCAGCAGCCGGGGGACGAACACTGAAGCTTTCTTT.

This sequence joins TRBV19 and TRBJ2-3; TRBD1 or TRBD2 may be the D gene (5 bases each). Germline assignment: CDR1 LNHDA and CDR2 SQIVND (reference sequence). The CDR3 has 16 residues. V was shortened by 0 bases and J by 2 bases, with 12 bases between the two germline ends. DNA of the CDR3: TGTGCCAGTAGTATAGACCGGGACGGTATCACAGATACGCAGTATTTT. Its translation: CASSIDRDGITDTQYF. The whole variable domain, remainder taken from reference TRBV19 and TRBJ2-3, is DGGITQSPKYLFRKEGQNVTLSCEQNLNHDAMYWYRQDPGQGLRLIYYSQIVNDFQKGDIAEGYSVSREKKESFPLTVTSAQKNPTAFYLCASSIDRDGITDTQYFGPGTRLTVL.

In this sample, this clone turned up a few times. The chain has TRBV15 and TRBJ1-3; tentatively, D is TRBD1 (5 bases). CDR1 and CDR2 (germline): LNHNV, YYDKDF (reference sequence). Trimming pared 0 bases from V and 4 bases from J, leaving 13 bases between. The CDR3 has 16 amino acids. The CDR3, as DNA: TGTGCCACCAGCAGAGATAACGTGAGGGACGGAAACACCATATATTTT. As protein: CATSRDNVRDGNTIYF.

This chain uses TRBV27 with TRBJ1-2; D call uncertain. Germline V lookup: CDR1 MNHEY, CDR2 SMNVEV (reference sequence). Trimming stripped 2 bases from V and 4 bases from J, with 8 bases between. The CDR3 runs to 13 residues. CDR3 sequence: CASSLQQSYGYTF. CDR3 nucleotides: TGTGCCAGCAGTTTACAACAGAGCTATGGCTACACCTTC.

The chain employs TRBV15 and TRBJ2-1; 14 positions match TRBD2. The CDR3 totals 19 residues. Germline CDR1 reads LNHNV; CDR2 reads YYDKDF (reference sequence). V lost 1 base and J lost 9; bases outside the gene matches: 14. For the CDR3, the DNA is TGTGCCACCAGCAGAGGTCCCCCCGGGACTAGCGGGAGATCGGGTGAGCAGTTCTTC. Translation: CATSRGPPGTSGRSGEQFF.